The 28 T cell receptor beta chains listed next were all sequenced from one sample in a study of T cells in Graves' hyperthyroidism and ophthalmopathy. RNA transcripts were the template for amplifying TCR beta CDR3 regions. The TCR CDR3 was amplified in a first-round RT-PCR using the HTBI primer set. TCRdb reprocessed the multiplex PCR reads with MiXCR, giving one entry per CDR3 protein. The sample has some 420,000 distinct CDR3 sequences, 12% to 15% seen once. The sequenced material came from blood. The receptor source for this set is a woman aged 18-29 years with Graves' hyperthyroidism.

The sample holds a few counts of this clonotype. The chain has TRBV4-1 and TRBJ2-7; TRBD2 might be the D (5 bases). V lost 1 base and J lost 5, with 12 bases in between. The CDR3 is 14 residues long. The germline V gene has CDR1 MGHRA and CDR2 YSYEKL. As DNA, the CDR3 is TGCGCCAGCAGCCAAGTAAGGACTGAAAACGAGCAGTACTTC. Translated, it gives CASSQVRTENEQYF.

This clonotype was picked up many times. V is TRBV28 and J is TRBJ2-3, with D unclear. The CDR3 contains 14 residues. Trimming cost V 3 bases and J 3 bases, with 10 bases left between them. Germline V lookup: CDR1 MDHEN, CDR2 SYDVKM. DNA of the CDR3: TGTGCCAGCAGTTTTCCCGACTTGACAGATACGCAGTATTTT. Protein product: CASSFPDLTDTQYF.

This clonotype was detected ten times or more. This rearrangement joins TRBV6-5 to TRBJ2-5, with 9 bases that match TRBD1. CDR1 MNHEY and CDR2 SVGAGI come from the germline V gene. V lost 2 bases, J lost 2 bases, and 9 bases stayed unmatched. The CDR3 consists of 17 residues. In DNA, the CDR3 is TGTGCCAGCAGTTACCGTCCCGGGACAGGGTTGCAAGAGACCCAGTACTTC. This gives the protein CASSYRPGTGLQETQYF.

In its sample, this clonotype was seen many times. The chain has TRBV5-1 and TRBJ2-4, with D possibly being TRBD1 (5 bases). Looked up from germline, CDR1 is SGHRS and CDR2 is YFSETQ. V was shortened by 3 bases and J by 0 bases, with 13 bases between the two germline ends. The CDR3 has 16 amino acids. The CDR3 here is CASSSWPDRAKNIQYF. CDR3 nucleotides: TGCGCCAGCAGCTCTTGGCCCGACAGAGCCAAAAACATTCAGTACTTC.

A few counts support this clonotype. The chain carries TRBV20-1 and TRBJ2-7; 10 bases line up with TRBD2. This CDR3 region has 15 residues. J lost 4 bases, V lost 6 bases, and 12 bases had no gene match. Germline CDR1 reads DFQATT; CDR2 reads SNEGSKA (reference sequence). The CDR3, as DNA: TGCAGTGCCTTACCCGCTAGCGGGAGCCAGTACGAGCAGTACTTC. Protein: CSALPASGSQYEQYF.

The V call is TRBV18, the J call TRBJ1-2; 7 bases map to TRBD1. The CDR3 length is 14 residues. Germline V gene lookup returns CDR1 KGHSH and CDR2 LQKENI. J was trimmed by 6 bases and V by 6 bases; bases with no gene match: 10. The CDR3 nucleotides are TGTGCCAGCTCGAACGGACAGGCTTGGCATGGCTACACCTTC. Translation: CASSNGQAWHGYTF.

This clonotype was counted many times. The rearrangement links TRBV20-1 to TRBJ2-1, with TRBD2 as a possible D gene (6 bases). Germline-derived CDR1 and CDR2 are DFQATT and SNEGSKA (reference sequence). Trimming took off 4 bases at V and 0 bases at J, with 22 bases between the two ends. There are 18 residues in the CDR3. CDR3 coding DNA: TGCAGTGCTATCGGAGGGCAGGAGGGAAAGAGCTCCTACAATGAGCAGTTCTTC. Its protein is CSAIGGQEGKSSYNEQFF.

This clonotype appeared many times. The chain recombines TRBV28 with TRBJ1-5, with D possibly matching TRBD1 (5 bases). CDR3 length: 15 residues. From germline, CDR1 is MDHEN and CDR2 SYDVKM. V was clipped by 5 bases and J by 4 bases, with 15 bases between them. CDR3 region: CASSRQGLGNQPQHF. The CDR3 DNA follows: TGTGCCAGCAGTCGTCAGGGCCTGGGGAATCAGCCCCAGCATTTT.

Remarks on this clonotype: Just one base apart from a much larger clone, this may be a read error. The chain employs TRBV2 and TRBJ1-6; the match to TRBD1 covers 7 bases. This CDR3 region has 15 residues. Germline V gives CDR1 SNHLY, CDR2 FYNNEI. The CDR3 DNA reads as TGTGCCAGCAACAAACAGGGGTCGGATAATTCATCCCTCCACTTT. Translated, it gives CASNKQGSDNSSLHF.

This clonotype has a handful of counts. This chain links TRBV3-1 with TRBJ2-1; tentatively, D is TRBD1 (6 bases). V was trimmed by 4 bases and J by 7 bases, leaving 17 bases between them. The CDR3 totals 15 residues. Per germline, CDR1 LGHDT and CDR2 YNNKEL (reference sequence). The DNA of the CDR3 is TGTGCCAGCAGCCTCGGACAGTCCCTAGGAAATGAGCAGTTCTTC. It translates to CASSLGQSLGNEQFF.

This clonotype has a handful of counts. This rearrangement joins TRBV5-6 to TRBJ2-1, with TRBD2 as a possible D gene (5 bases). The CDR3 spans 15 residues. The ends were cut back, 0 bases at V and 7 bases at J, with 14 bases in the middle. Germline values: CDR1 SGHDT, CDR2 YYEEEE. Here the CDR3 DNA reads TGTGCCAGCAGCTTGGCCGGAGACTATCGAAATGAGCAGTTCTTC. Translating gives CASSLAGDYRNEQFF.

The rearrangement uses TRBV9 and TRBJ2-3, with TRBD1 identical over 8 bases. The CDR3 is 16 residues long. J gave up 2 bases and V 3 bases, and 8 bases lay outside the gene matches. Germline values: CDR1 SGDLS, CDR2 YYNGEE. This CDR3 is CASSDPTGAVTDTQYF. CDR3 nucleotide sequence: TGTGCCAGCAGCGATCCGACAGGGGCGGTCACAGATACGCAGTATTTT. Supplemented by reference TRBV9 and TRBJ2-3, the full variable domain reads DSGVTQTPKHLITATGQRVTLRCSPRSGDLSVYWYQQSLDQGLQFLIQYYNGEERAKGNILERFSAQQFPDLHSELNLSSLELGDSALYFCASSDPTGAVTDTQYFGPGTRLTVL.

This clonotype appeared many times. V gene TRBV11-2 combines with J gene TRBJ2-1; the match to TRBD2 covers 12 bases. Germline CDR1 and CDR2: SGHAT and FQNNGV. The CDR3 runs to 18 residues. Trimming at V came to 0 bases and at J to 5 bases, leaving 8 bases not matched to a gene. CDR3 in amino acids: CASSLEETSGSLHNEQFF. The CDR3 nucleotides read TGTGCCAGCAGCTTAGAGGAGACTAGCGGGAGCCTTCACAATGAGCAGTTCTTC.

This sequence joins TRBV28 and TRBJ2-7; 11 nucleotides align to TRBD2. This CDR3 comprises 16 residues. Trimming took 5 bases from V and 0 from J; bases not matched to a gene: 6. In germline, CDR1 is MDHEN, CDR2 SYDVKM. CDR3 nucleotide sequence: TGTGCCAGCAGTCCCCTCGGACTAGCGGGCTCCTACGAGCAGTACTTC. It specifies CASSPLGLAGSYEQYF.

This clonotype was found many times. The V and J genes are TRBV3-1 and TRBJ1-1; D is unclear. The CDR3 covers 15 residues. Per germline, CDR1 LGHDT and CDR2 YNNKEL (reference sequence). Trimming took 2 bases from V and 6 from J, leaving 16 bases between them. CDR3 nucleotides: TGTGCCAGCAGCCAACCGGGCTTTAAACGGTCTGAAGCTTTCTTT. Encoded protein: CASSQPGFKRSEAFF.

The chain joins TRBV27 to TRBJ1-2; possible D gene TRBD1, 6 bases. Germline CDR1 and CDR2: MNHEY and SMNVEV (reference sequence). The germline V and J ends were trimmed by 2 bases and 3 bases, with 16 bases remaining between them. CDR3 size: 16 residues. This CDR3 reads CASSLMVQGIDYGYTF. DNA for the CDR3: TGTGCCAGCAGTTTAATGGTCCAGGGGATCGACTATGGCTACACCTTC.

V gene TRBV12-3 or TRBV12-4 combines with J gene TRBJ1-1; D is unclear. V was cut by 6 bases and J by 3 bases, with 11 bases left in between. This CDR3 is built from 13 residues. CDR3 DNA sequence: TGTGCCAGCAGCTTAATGCCGGACACTGAAGCTTTCTTT. It is translated as CASSLMPDTEAFF.

A remark on this clonotype: The CDR3 end shows no conserved phenylalanine or tryptophan, and so a read error is likely. The V and J genes are TRBV27 and TRBJ2-7, with TRBD1 matching 9 bases. J gave up 4 bases and V 2 bases, and 3 bases lay outside the gene matches. Germline V CDR1 and CDR2: MNHEY, SMNVEV (reference sequence). The CDR3 is 14 amino acids. DNA for the CDR3: TGTGCCAGCAGTTTAACACAGGGGGCTTACGAGCAGTACCTC. Its protein is CASSLTQGAYEQYL.

The sample holds a few counts of this clonotype. The CDR3 DNA is TGTGCCAGCAGCTCGGCGGGCAGCGGGGGGGCTTTCTTT. Amino acids: CASSSAGSGGAFF. The J gene is TRBJ1-1, the V gene TRBV7-2, with a weak D call TRBD1 (5 bases). The V gene's germline CDR1 is SGHTA and CDR2 FQGNSA. The CDR3 consists of 13 residues. V was shortened by 4 bases and J by 11 bases, with 17 bases between the two germline ends.

The chain couples TRBV28 to TRBJ2-7, with D perhaps matching TRBD2 (6 bases). Germline V gene data show CDR1 as MDHEN and CDR2 as SYDVKM. The CDR3 has 13 amino acids. Trimming removed 3 bases at V and 6 bases at J, with 12 bases between. CDR3 sequence reads: CASSFGGVAEQYF. As DNA, the CDR3 is TGTGCCAGCAGTTTTGGAGGGGTGGCCGAGCAGTACTTC.

This clonotype was counted between two and nine times. This sequence joins TRBV27 and TRBJ2-2; 10 positions match TRBD2. The V segment lost 9 bases and the J segment 4 bases; nucleotides outside the gene matches: 8. Germline values: CDR1 MNHEY, CDR2 SMNVEV (reference sequence). This CDR3 comprises 15 residues. CDR3 loop: CASRAGGPLTGELFF. DNA for the CDR3: TGTGCCAGTCGAGCGGGAGGGCCTCTCACCGGGGAGCTGTTTTTT.

At least ten counts were recorded for this clonotype. The V gene is TRBV9, the J gene TRBJ1-3; 7 bases are a match to TRBD1. V gave up 0 bases and J gave up 4 bases; unmatched junction bases: 1. Germline CDR1 is SGDLS and CDR2 is YYNGEE. The CDR3 runs 14 residues. CDR3 nucleotides: TGTGCCAGCAGCGTAGAGGGGGCCGGAAACACCATATATTTT. Its translation is CASSVEGAGNTIYF.

V is TRBV20-1 and J is TRBJ1-2; 12 bases are a match to TRBD1. Germline CDR1 and CDR2: DFQATT and SNEGSKA (reference sequence). The CDR3 is 16 residues long. Losses at the gene ends were 1 base for V and 1 base for J; bases not matched to a gene: 4. CDR3 sequence reads: CSARGGTGGFNYGYTF. CDR3 DNA: TGCAGTGCTAGAGGGGGGACAGGGGGCTTTAACTATGGCTACACCTTC.

The chain joins TRBV13 to TRBJ1-2, with D possibly being TRBD1 (5 bases). CDR3 size: 14 residues. Trimming left V 4 bases short and J 2 bases short, with 11 bases between. Per the germline V gene, CDR1 is PRHDT and CDR2 is FYEKMQ (reference sequence). DNA of the CDR3: TGTGCCAGCAGCTCCATACGGGGGAACTATGGCTACACCTTC. It yields the protein CASSSIRGNYGYTF.

The sample holds a few counts of this clonotype. This sequence joins TRBV20-1 and TRBJ2-3; 12 bases match TRBD1. Germline lookup yields CDR1 DFQATT and CDR2 SNEGSKA (reference sequence). The CDR3 is made up of 15 amino acids. V lost 3 bases to trimming and J lost 5 bases; unmatched junction nucleotides: 6. The CDR3 is CSARGRDRGQDTQYF. CDR3 in DNA: TGCAGTGCTAGGGGCCGGGACAGGGGGCAAGATACGCAGTATTTT.

On this clonotype: Sequence at one end of the junction differs from germline and may be a read error. The chain is built from TRBV5-1 and TRBJ1-1; D is unclear. Germline assignment: CDR1 SGHRS and CDR2 YFSETQ. The CDR3 length is 13 residues. The CDR3 reads CASSSEGYTEASF. In DNA, the CDR3 is TGCGCCAGCAGCTCGGAGGGTTACACTGAAGCTTCCTTT.

This clonotype was observed many times. This chain links TRBV20-1 with TRBJ2-1; 10 nucleotides match TRBD2. Per the germline V gene, CDR1 is DFQATT and CDR2 is SNEGSKA (reference sequence). V lost 1 base and J lost 0; bases outside the gene matches: 3. The CDR3 is 16 amino acids. CDR3 sequence reads: CSARGLAGGSYNEQFF. CDR3 DNA sequence: TGCAGTGCTAGAGGCTTAGCGGGGGGCTCCTACAATGAGCAGTTCTTC.

This clonotype was picked up many times. V is TRBV2 and J is TRBJ2-5, with a possible D match to TRBD1 (6 bases). Trimming removed 1 base at V and 5 bases at J, with 11 bases between. This CDR3 comprises 14 residues. Looked up from germline, CDR1 is SNHLY and CDR2 is FYNNEI. The CDR3 here is CASSEGGLWETQYF. The CDR3 region has the DNA TGTGCCAGCAGTGAAGGGGGGCTATGGGAGACCCAGTACTTC.